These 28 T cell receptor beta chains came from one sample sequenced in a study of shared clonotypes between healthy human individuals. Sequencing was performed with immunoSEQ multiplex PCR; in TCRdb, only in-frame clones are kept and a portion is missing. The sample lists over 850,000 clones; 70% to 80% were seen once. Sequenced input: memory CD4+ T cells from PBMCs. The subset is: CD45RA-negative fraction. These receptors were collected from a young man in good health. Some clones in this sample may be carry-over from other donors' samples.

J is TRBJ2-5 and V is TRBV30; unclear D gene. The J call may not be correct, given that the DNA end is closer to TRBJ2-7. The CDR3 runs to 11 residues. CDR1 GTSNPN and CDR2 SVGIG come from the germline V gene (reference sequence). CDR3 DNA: TGTGCCTGGAGTGGAGTACACGAGCAGTACTTC. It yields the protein CAWSGVHEQYF.

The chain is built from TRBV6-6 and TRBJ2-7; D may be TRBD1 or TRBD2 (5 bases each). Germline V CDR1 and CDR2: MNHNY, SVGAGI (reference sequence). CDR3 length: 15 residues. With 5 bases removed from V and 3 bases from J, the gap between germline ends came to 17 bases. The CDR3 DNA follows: TGTGCCAGCAGTACTCTTTCGGGACGCCTCTACGAGCAGTACTTC. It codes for CASSTLSGRLYEQYF.

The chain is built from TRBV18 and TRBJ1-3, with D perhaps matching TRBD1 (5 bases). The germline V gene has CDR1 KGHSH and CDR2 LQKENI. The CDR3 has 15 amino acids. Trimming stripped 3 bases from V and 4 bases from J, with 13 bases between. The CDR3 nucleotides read TGTGCCAGCTCACCTAGCGGGACCTTAGGAAACACCATATATTTT. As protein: CASSPSGTLGNTIYF.

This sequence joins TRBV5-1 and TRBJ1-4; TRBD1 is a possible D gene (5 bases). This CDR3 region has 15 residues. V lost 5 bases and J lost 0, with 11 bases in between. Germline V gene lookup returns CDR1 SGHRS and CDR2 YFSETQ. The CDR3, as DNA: TGCGCCAGCAGGGCCTTGGGGGCAACTAATGAAAAACTGTTTTTT. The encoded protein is CASRALGATNEKLFF.

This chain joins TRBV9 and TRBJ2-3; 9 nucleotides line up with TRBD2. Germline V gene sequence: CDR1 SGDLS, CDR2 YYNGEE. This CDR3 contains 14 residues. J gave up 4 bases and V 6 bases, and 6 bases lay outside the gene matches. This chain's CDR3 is CASTRTSGSDTQYF. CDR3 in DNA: TGTGCCAGCACGAGAACTAGCGGGTCAGATACGCAGTATTTT.

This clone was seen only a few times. The CDR3 region is CASSDGLAGVKTQYF. CDR3 nucleotide sequence: TGTGCCAGCAGCGATGGACTAGCGGGAGTGAAGACCCAGTACTTC. The V and J genes are TRBV9 and TRBJ2-5, with 13 bases aligning to TRBD2. The CDR3 covers 15 residues. The germline V gene encodes CDR1 SGDLS and CDR2 YYNGEE. The V and J ends lost 3 bases and 6 bases, in that order; junction bases with no gene match: 5.

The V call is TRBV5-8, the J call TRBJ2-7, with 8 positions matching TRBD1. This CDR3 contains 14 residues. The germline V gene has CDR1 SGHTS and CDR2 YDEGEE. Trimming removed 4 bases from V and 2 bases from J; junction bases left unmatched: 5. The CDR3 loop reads CASSHRGTPYEQYF. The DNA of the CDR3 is TGTGCCAGCAGCCACAGGGGGACCCCCTACGAGCAGTACTTC.

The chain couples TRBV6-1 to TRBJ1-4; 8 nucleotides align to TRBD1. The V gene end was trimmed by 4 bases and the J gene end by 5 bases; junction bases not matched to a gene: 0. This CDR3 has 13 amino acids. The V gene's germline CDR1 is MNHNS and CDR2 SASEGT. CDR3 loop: CASSGQGNEKLFF. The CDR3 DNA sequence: TGTGCCAGCAGTGGACAGGGGAATGAAAAACTGTTTTTT.

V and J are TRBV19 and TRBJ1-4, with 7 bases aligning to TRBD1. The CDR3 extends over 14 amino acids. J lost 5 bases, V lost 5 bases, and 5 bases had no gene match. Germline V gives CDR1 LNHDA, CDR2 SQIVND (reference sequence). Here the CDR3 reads CASSPDRVNEKLFF. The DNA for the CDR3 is TGTGCCAGTAGTCCAGACAGGGTAAATGAAAAACTGTTTTTT.

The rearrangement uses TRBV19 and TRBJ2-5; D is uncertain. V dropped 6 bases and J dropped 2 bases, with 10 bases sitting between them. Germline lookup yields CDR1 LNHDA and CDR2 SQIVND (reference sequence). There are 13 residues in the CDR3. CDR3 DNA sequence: TGTGCCAGTAGCATGGGCAGACAAGAGACCCAGTACTTC. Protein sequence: CASSMGRQETQYF.

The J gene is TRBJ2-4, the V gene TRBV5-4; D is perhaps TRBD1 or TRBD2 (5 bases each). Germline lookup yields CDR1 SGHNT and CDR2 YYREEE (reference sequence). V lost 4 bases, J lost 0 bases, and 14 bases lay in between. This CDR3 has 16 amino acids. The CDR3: CASSPGTELAKNIQYF. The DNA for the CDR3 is TGTGCCAGCAGCCCCGGGACGGAGCTAGCCAAAAACATTCAGTACTTC. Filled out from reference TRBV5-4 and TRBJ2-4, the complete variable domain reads ETGVTQSPTHLIKTRGQQVTLRCSSQSGHNTVSWYQQALGQGPQFIFQYYREEENGRGNFPPRFSGLQFPNYSSELNVNALELDDSALYLCASSPGTELAKNIQYFGAGTRLSVL.

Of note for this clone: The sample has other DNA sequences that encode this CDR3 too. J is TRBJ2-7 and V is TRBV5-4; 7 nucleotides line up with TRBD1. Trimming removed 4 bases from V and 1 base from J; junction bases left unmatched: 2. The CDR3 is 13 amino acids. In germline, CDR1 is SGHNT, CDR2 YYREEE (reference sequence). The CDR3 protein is CASSPGQSYEQYF. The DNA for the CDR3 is TGTGCCAGCAGCCCGGGACAGTCCTACGAGCAGTACTTC.

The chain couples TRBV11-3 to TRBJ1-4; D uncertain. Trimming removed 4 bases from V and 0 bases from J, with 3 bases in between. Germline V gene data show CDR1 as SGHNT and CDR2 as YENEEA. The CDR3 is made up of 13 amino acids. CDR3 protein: CASSSSTNEKLFF. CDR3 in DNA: TGTGCCAGCAGCTCTTCAACTAATGAAAAACTGTTTTTT.

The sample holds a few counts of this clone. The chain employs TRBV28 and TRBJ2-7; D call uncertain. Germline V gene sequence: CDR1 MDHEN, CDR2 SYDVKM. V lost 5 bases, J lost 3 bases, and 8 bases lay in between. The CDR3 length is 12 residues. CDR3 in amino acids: CASSPKSYEQYF. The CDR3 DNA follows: TGTGCCAGCAGTCCTAAGAGCTACGAGCAGTACTTC.

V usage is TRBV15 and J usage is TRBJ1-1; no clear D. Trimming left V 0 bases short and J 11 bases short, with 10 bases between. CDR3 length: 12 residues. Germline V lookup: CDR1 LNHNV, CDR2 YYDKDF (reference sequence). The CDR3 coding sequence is TGTGCCACCAGCAGAGATCAGGATCCGGCTTTCTTT. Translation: CATSRDQDPAFF. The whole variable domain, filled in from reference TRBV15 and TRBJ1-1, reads DAMVIQNPRYQVTQFGKPVTLSCSQTLNHNVMYWYQQKSSQAPKLLFHYYDKDFNNEADTPDNFQSRRPNTSFCFLDIRSPGLGDTAMYLCATSRDQDPAFFGQGTRLTVV.

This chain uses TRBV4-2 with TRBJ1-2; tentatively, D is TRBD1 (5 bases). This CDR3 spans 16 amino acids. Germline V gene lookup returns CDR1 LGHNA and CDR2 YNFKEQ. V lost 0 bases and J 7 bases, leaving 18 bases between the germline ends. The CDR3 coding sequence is TGTGCCAGCAGCCAAGATCAACCGGGCTTGACAGTTGGCTACACCTTC. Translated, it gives CASSQDQPGLTVGYTF.

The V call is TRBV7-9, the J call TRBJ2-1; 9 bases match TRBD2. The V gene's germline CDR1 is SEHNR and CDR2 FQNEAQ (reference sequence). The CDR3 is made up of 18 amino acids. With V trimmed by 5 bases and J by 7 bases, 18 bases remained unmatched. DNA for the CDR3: TGTGCCAGCAGCCCTCCCCCCAGGCTAGCGGGAAGGCATAATGAGCAGTTCTTC. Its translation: CASSPPPRLAGRHNEQFF. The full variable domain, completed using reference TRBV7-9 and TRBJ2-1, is DTGVSQNPRHKITKRGQNVTFRCDPISEHNRLYWYRQTLGQGPEFLTYFQNEAQLEKSRLLSDRFSAERPKGSFSTLEIQRTEQGDSAMYLCASSPPPRLAGRHNEQFFGPGTRLTVL.

For the CDR3, the DNA is TGTGCCAGCAGCCCAACAGGGGACTCCTACAATGAGCAGTTCTTC. It codes for CASSPTGDSYNEQFF. This chain uses TRBV9 with TRBJ2-1; 7 nucleotides align to TRBD1. The germline gives CDR1 SGDLS, CDR2 YYNGEE. The CDR3 runs 15 residues. Germline trimming cut 4 bases from V and 0 bases from J; bases unmatched to any gene: 4.

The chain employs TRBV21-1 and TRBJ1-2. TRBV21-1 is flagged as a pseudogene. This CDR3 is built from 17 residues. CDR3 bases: TGTGCCAGCAGTTATTGTCATCGGGAGACGAGGATTGGTGGCTACACCTTC. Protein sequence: CASSYCHRETRIGGYTF.

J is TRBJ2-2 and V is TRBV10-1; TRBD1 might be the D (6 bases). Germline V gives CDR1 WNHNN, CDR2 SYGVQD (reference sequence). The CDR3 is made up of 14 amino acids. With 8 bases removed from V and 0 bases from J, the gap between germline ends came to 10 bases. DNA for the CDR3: TGCGCCAGCGGGGGACAAGCGAACACCGGGGAGCTGTTTTTT. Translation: CASGGQANTGELFF.

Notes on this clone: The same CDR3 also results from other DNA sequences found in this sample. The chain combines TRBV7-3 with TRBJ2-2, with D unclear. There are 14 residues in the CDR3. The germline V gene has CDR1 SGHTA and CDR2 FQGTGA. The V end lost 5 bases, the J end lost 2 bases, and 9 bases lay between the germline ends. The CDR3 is CASSPRENTGELFF. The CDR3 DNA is TGTGCCAGCAGCCCCCGAGAAAACACCGGGGAGCTGTTTTTT. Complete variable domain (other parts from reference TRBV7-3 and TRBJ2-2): GAGVSQTPSNKVTEKGKYVELRCDPISGHTALYWYRQSLGQGPEFLIYFQGTGAADDSGLPNDRFFAVRPEGSVSTLKIQRTERGDSAVYLCASSPRENTGELFFGEGSRLTVL.

The CDR3 reads CASSSTARNTEAFF. CDR3 DNA sequence: TGCGCCAGCAGCTCGACAGCTAGGAACACTGAAGCTTTCTTT. The chain recombines TRBV5-1 with TRBJ1-1; possibly TRBD1 for D (5 bases). Trimming took 3 bases from V and 1 from J, leaving 10 bases between them. Germline lookup yields CDR1 SGHRS and CDR2 YFSETQ. The CDR3 runs to 14 residues.

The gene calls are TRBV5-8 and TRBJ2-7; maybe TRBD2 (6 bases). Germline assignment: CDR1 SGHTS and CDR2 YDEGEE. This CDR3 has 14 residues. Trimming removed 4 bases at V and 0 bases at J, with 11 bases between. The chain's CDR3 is CASSPSGFSYEQYF. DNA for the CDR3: TGTGCCAGCAGCCCCAGCGGGTTCTCCTACGAGCAGTACTTC.

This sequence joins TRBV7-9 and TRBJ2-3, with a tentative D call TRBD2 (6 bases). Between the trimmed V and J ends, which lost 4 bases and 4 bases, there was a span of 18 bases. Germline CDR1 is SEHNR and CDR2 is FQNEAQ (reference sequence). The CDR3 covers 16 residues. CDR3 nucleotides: TGTGCCAGCAGCTCCCTGGGACTTAGCTATCCAGATACGCAGTATTTT. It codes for CASSSLGLSYPDTQYF. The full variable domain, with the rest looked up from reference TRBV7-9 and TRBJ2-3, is DTGVSQNPRHKITKRGQNVTFRCDPISEHNRLYWYRQTLGQGPEFLTYFQNEAQLEKSRLLSDRFSAERPKGSFSTLEIQRTEQGDSAMYLCASSSLGLSYPDTQYFGPGTRLTVL.

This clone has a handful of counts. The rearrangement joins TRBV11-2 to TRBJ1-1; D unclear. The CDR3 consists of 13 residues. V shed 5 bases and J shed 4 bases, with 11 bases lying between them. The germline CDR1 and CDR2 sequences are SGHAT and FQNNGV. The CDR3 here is CASSPRASTEAFF. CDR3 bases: TGTGCCAGCAGCCCTCGGGCTAGCACTGAAGCTTTCTTT.

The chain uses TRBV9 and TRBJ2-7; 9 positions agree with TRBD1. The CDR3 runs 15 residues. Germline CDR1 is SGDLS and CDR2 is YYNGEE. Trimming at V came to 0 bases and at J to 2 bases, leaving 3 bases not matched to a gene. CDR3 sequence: CASSVAGTGPYEQYF. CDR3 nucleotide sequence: TGTGCCAGCAGCGTAGCTGGGACAGGGCCCTACGAGCAGTACTTC.

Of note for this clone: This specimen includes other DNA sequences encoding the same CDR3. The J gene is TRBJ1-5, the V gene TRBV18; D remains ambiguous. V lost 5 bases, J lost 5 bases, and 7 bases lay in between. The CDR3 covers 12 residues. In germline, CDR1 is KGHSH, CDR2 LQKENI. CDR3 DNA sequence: TGTGCCAGCTCATCACGTGATCAGCCCCAGCATTTT. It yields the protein CASSSRDQPQHF. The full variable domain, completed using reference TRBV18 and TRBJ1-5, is NAGVMQNPRHLVRRRGQEARLRCSPMKGHSHVYWYRQLPEEGLKFMVYLQKENIIDESGMPKERFSAEFPKEGPSILRIQQVVRGDSAAYFCASSSRDQPQHFGDGTRLSIL.

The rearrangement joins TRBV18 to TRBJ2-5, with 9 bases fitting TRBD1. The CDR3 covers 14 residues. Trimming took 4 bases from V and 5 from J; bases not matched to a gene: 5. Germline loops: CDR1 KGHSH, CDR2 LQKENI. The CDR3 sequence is CASSRGTGSETQYF. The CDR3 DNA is TGTGCCAGCTCACGCGGGACAGGGTCTGAGACCCAGTACTTC.